These T cell receptor beta chains were read from a single sample in a study of blood T cell repertoires in COVID-19. The data were produced by immunoSEQ multiplex PCR, yet TCRdb's version contains in-frame clones alone and is incomplete. The table has approximately 270,000 clones, roughly 89% seen once. Sequencing was done on a sample of peripheral blood. The receptors come from a man aged 45-65 years with acute or convalescent COVID-19. CDR3s include the opening cysteine and the closing phenylalanine or tryptophan. D genes are given only for firm matches. Part of the rows lack a size; the others show once, few, many or a class for expanded clones.

size | J | V | D | CDR3 | DNA
. | TRBJ2-7 | TRBV18 | . | CASCPGGLGYEQYF | TGTGCCAGCTGCCCAGGGGGGCTGGGCTACGAGCAGTACTTC
. | TRBJ1-3 | TRBV11-3 | TRBD1 | CASSSGQGTSGNTIYF | TGTGCCAGCAGCTCTGGACAGGGCACCTCTGGAAACACCATATATTTT
. | TRBJ2-7 | TRBV6-5 | . | CASRREVYEQYF | TGTGCCAGCAGAAGAGAAGTGTACGAGCAGTACTTC
once | TRBJ1-1 | TRBV1 | . | CTSSQARDSPNANTEAFF | TGCACCAGCAGCCAAGCCCGGGACAGCCCAAACGCGAACACTGAAGCTTTCTTT
. | TRBJ1-5 | TRBV15 | TRBD1 | CATSRRTGGRNQPQHF | TGTGCCACCAGCAGAAGGACAGGGGGCCGCAATCAGCCCCAGCATTTT
. | TRBJ1-2 | TRBV27 | . | CASSLSLGVGGYTF | TGTGCCAGCAGTTTATCTTTAGGAGTTGGCGGCTACACCTTC
. | TRBJ2-7 | TRBV7-9 | . | CASSPVSFRGNEQYF | TGTGCCAGCAGCCCTGTCTCGTTCAGGGGTAACGAGCAGTACTTC
. | TRBJ1-2 | TRBV14 | . | CASSQDLQGELYGYTF | TGTGCCAGCAGCCAAGATCTTCAGGGCGAACTCTATGGCTACACCTTC
. | TRBJ1-4 | TRBV6-5 | TRBD1 | CASSPGQGEKLFF | TGTGCCAGCAGTCCAGGACAGGGCGAAAAACTGTTTTTT
. | TRBJ1-2 | TRBV6-5 | TRBD1 | CASSYSGQGLGYGYTF | TGTGCCAGCAGTTACTCCGGACAGGGTTTAGGCTATGGCTACACCTTC
few | TRBJ1-2 | TRBV7-9 | . | CASSSRGSGGYTF | TGTGCCAGCAGCAGCAGGGGATCCGGCGGCTACACCTTC
. | TRBJ2-7 | TRBV9 | TRBD2 | CASSVGGAGVAYEQYF | TGTGCCAGCAGCGTAGGGGGTGCGGGGGTCGCCTACGAGCAGTACTTC
. | TRBJ1-1 | TRBV6-6 | TRBD1 | CASRDRDDTEAFF | TGTGCCAGCCGGGACAGGGATGACACTGAAGCTTTCTTT
. | TRBJ1-6 | TRBV6-5 | . | CASSYRDVTGFGPLHF | TGTGCCAGCAGTTACAGGGACGTAACAGGGTTTGGCCCCCTCCACTTT
. | TRBJ2-1 | TRBV7-7 | TRBD1 | CASSLAGQGAWNEQFF | TGTGCTAGCAGCTTAGCCGGACAGGGGGCTTGGAATGAGCAGTTCTTC
. | TRBJ1-2 | TRBV19 | . | CASSIVGGRRSTF | TGTGCCAGTAGTATAGTTGGAGGGAGGAGGTCCACCTTC
. | TRBJ1-2 | TRBV29-1 | . | CSGLGTPRGYGYTF | TGCAGCGGTCTAGGGACACCTCGAGGGTATGGCTACACCTTC
. | TRBJ2-5 | TRBV27 | TRBD2 | CASSSGTRGWETQYF | TGTGCCAGCAGCTCCGGGACTAGGGGTTGGGAGACCCAGTACTTC
once | TRBJ1-4 | TRBV6-5 | . | CASKTYRTGGEKLFF | TGTGCCAGCAAGACATACAGGACCGGCGGTGAAAAACTGTTTTTT
once | TRBJ1-6 | TRBV27 | . | CASSLGRDTRYPLHF | TGTGCCAGCAGTTTGGGCCGGGACACTCGTTATCCCCTCCACTTT
many | TRBJ2-1 | TRBV7-3 | TRBD1 | CASSPGTGSNEQFF | TGTGCCAGCAGCCCCGGGACAGGGAGTAATGAGCAGTTCTTC
. | TRBJ1-5 | TRBV19 | TRBD1 | CASTPDRRSNQPQHF | TGTGCCAGTACTCCGGACAGGCGCTCCAATCAGCCCCAGCATTTT
once | TRBJ1-5 | TRBV6-2/TRBV6-3 | . | CASSYSSGGSGNQPQHF | TGTGCCAGCAGTTATTCGTCTGGGGGCTCGGGCAATCAGCCCCAGCATTTT